This is a list of T cell receptor beta chains from one sample in a study of shared clonotypes between healthy human individuals. The data were produced by immunoSEQ multiplex PCR, yet TCRdb's version contains in-frame clones alone and is incomplete. Here the sample spans 2 million to 2.5 million clones, approximately 93% being singletons. The sequenced material came from naive CD4+ T cells from PBMCs. These receptors were obtained from a young man in good health. Some clones in this sample may be carry-over from other donors' samples. CDR3s include the opening cysteine and the closing phenylalanine or tryptophan. D genes are given only for firm matches. Size is stated for part of the rows, as once, few or many counts, or as a class when the clone is expanded.

v_call,clone_size,d_call,j_call,cdr3_nt,cdr3_aa
TRBV27,.,.,TRBJ2-7,TGTGCCAGCAGTTTCGGGTGGGGAAGGGCCGACGAGCAGTACTTC,CASSFGWGRADEQYF
TRBV2,.,.,TRBJ2-2,TGTGCCAGCAGCCCGGAGCCCGCGACTGCCGGGGAGCTGTTTTTT,CASSPEPATAGELFF
TRBV28,.,.,TRBJ2-1,TGTGCCAGCAGGAAACGGACGTTTACTCTCGCCGGATATGAGCAGTTCTTC,CASRKRTFTLAGYEQFF
TRBV27,.,TRBD1,TRBJ2-3,TGTGCCAGCGTAAACGGGACAGGACGCACAGATACGCAGTATTTT,CASVNGTGRTDTQYF
TRBV5-1,.,.,TRBJ1-1,TGCGCCAGCCGATCTACAAGGGGGGACACTGAAGCTTTCTTT,CASRSTRGDTEAFF
TRBV5-1,.,.,TRBJ2-7,TGCGCCAGCAGCTTGAGGGACGAGCAGTACTTC,CASSLRDEQYF
TRBV18,.,TRBD1,TRBJ1-1,TGTGCCACCTCAATAACCGACAGGGACACTGAAGCTTTCTTT,CATSITDRDTEAFF
TRBV7-2,.,.,TRBJ2-7,TGTGCCAGCAGCCCTTCCTTCCGGGCTAGCTCCTACGAGCAGTACTTC,CASSPSFRASSYEQYF
TRBV7-9,.,TRBD1,TRBJ1-1,TGTGCCAGCAGCCCCCTTCCAGGGGGAGGGGCGGGAACTGAAGCTTTCTTT,CASSPLPGGGAGTEAFF
TRBV7-3,.,.,TRBJ2-1,TGTGCCAGCAGCTTAACTGGACGCGATGAGCAGTTCTTC,CASSLTGRDEQFF
TRBV2,.,.,TRBJ2-5,TGTGCCAGCAAGGGCGGGCGGGAGACCCAGTACTTC,CASKGGRETQYF
TRBV7-6,.,TRBD1,TRBJ2-3,TGTGCCAGCAGCTTAGGAAATGGACAGGGCACAGATACGCAGTATTTT,CASSLGNGQGTDTQYF
TRBV29-1,.,TRBD2,TRBJ2-3,TGCAGCGCCCGGCGGGAGTCAGATACGCAGTATTTT,CSARRESDTQYF
TRBV6-5,.,TRBD2,TRBJ2-3,TGTGCCAGCAGTTACGGGCGGGGGGCATTTGATACGCAGTATTTT,CASSYGRGAFDTQYF
TRBV28,once,.,TRBJ1-6,TGTGCCAGCAGTAAGGGACTCCGGGGCGCACCCCTCCACTTT,CASSKGLRGAPLHF
TRBV7-2,.,.,TRBJ2-5,TGTGCCAGCAGCTTAGCTAGCGGAGGACAAGAGACCCAGTACTTC,CASSLASGGQETQYF
TRBV19,.,.,TRBJ1-2,TGTGCCAGAGTGGAGAACTATGGCTACACCTTC,CARVENYGYTF
TRBV28,.,.,TRBJ2-1,TGTGCCAGCAGTGGTAGAGAGGCGGCGAGGTACAATGAGCAGTTCTTC,CASSGREAARYNEQFF
TRBV5-1,.,TRBD1,TRBJ2-2,TGCGCCAGCAGCTATTGGACAGGTCCAAGGATCGGGGAGCTGTTTTTT,CASSYWTGPRIGELFF
TRBV5-1,.,TRBD1,TRBJ2-2,TGCGCCAGCAGCTTGGGAGGGACAGGGAACACCGGGGAGCTGTTTTTT,CASSLGGTGNTGELFF
TRBV5-1,.,TRBD2,TRBJ2-3,TGCGCCAGCAGCTTGGAGAGCGGGAAAACAGATACGCAGTATTTT,CASSLESGKTDTQYF
TRBV10-3,once,.,TRBJ2-4,TGTGCCATCAGTGAGCAGGTTACCAAAAACATTCAGTACTTC,CAISEQVTKNIQYF
TRBV6-5,.,.,TRBJ2-6,TGTGCCAGCACTAACCTGGAGGCCAACGTCCTGACTTTC,CASTNLEANVLTF
TRBV6-6,.,TRBD2,TRBJ2-3,TGTGCCAGCAGTTACGGGCGGGAGTTGGCAGATACGCAGTATTTT,CASSYGRELADTQYF
TRBV5-1,.,.,TRBJ2-3,TGCGCCAGCAGCTTTGGTTTAACAGGGAGTTTGGATACGCAGTATTTT,CASSFGLTGSLDTQYF
TRBV19,.,.,TRBJ1-5,TGTGCCAGTAGACCACCTTCGGACCAGCCCCAGCATTTT,CASRPPSDQPQHF
TRBV27,.,.,TRBJ2-2,TGTGCCAGCAGTTTTGAGCGCGGGGGCGGATCCACCGGGGAGCTGTTTTTT,CASSFERGGGSTGELFF
TRBV30,.,.,TRBJ2-1,TGTGCCGGGGGTCCGGGGTTCGGAGAGCAGTTCTTC,CAGGPGFGEQFF
TRBV29-1,.,TRBD1,TRBJ2-2,TGCAGCGTCCAGAGGACAGGGAACACCGGGGAGCTGTTTTTT,CSVQRTGNTGELFF
TRBV6-5,.,TRBD2,TRBJ2-1,TGTGCCAGCGGGAGGGACCACTACAATGAGCAGTTCTTC,CASGRDHYNEQFF
TRBV29-1,.,TRBD2,TRBJ2-1,TGCAGCGTTGATCTCCGGGGGGGCTCGAACAATGAGCAGTTCTTC,CSVDLRGGSNNEQFF
TRBV6-1,.,.,TRBJ1-5,TGTGCCAGTCAGCTAAATCAGCCCCAGCATTTT,CASQLNQPQHF
TRBV10-2,.,.,TRBJ1-5,TGCGCCAGCAGTGAGGGGATGGGGCAGCCCCAGCATTTT,CASSEGMGQPQHF
TRBV5-6,.,.,TRBJ2-1,TGTGCCAGCAGCGGAGTGTTGGGAATCTACAATGAGCAGTTCTTC,CASSGVLGIYNEQFF
TRBV30,.,.,TRBJ2-2,TGTGCCTGGAGCCCTGGACGGACGAACACCGGGGAGCTGTTTTTT,CAWSPGRTNTGELFF
TRBV18,.,TRBD1,TRBJ1-2,TGTGCCAGCTCACCAGGGGACAGCCAAAACTATGGCTACACCTTC,CASSPGDSQNYGYTF
TRBV14,.,.,TRBJ1-1,TGTGCCAGCAGCCAAGTAAGAGGGGACGGCACTGAAGCTTTCTTT,CASSQVRGDGTEAFF
TRBV7-3,.,.,TRBJ2-2,TGTGCCAGCAGCGGCCCCGCCGGGGAGCTGTTTTTT,CASSGPAGELFF
TRBV29-1,once,TRBD2,TRBJ2-1,TGCAGCGTTGTTCCTAGCGGGCTAAACAATGAGCAGTTCTTC,CSVVPSGLNNEQFF
TRBV5-5,once,.,TRBJ1-5,TGTGCCAGCAGCATGGCGGTCAATCAGCCCCAGCATTTT,CASSMAVNQPQHF
TRBV13,.,TRBD2,TRBJ2-1,TGTGCCAGCAGCTTAGGCCTCGCGGCTAGCGGGAGTAGCCATGAGCAGTTCTTC,CASSLGLAASGSSHEQFF
TRBV7-9,.,.,TRBJ2-7,TGTGCCAGCAGCCCAGTCCCGGGGCTTTCCTACGAGCAGTACTTC,CASSPVPGLSYEQYF
TRBV6-5,.,.,TRBJ1-2,TGTGCCAGCTCGCAACTTGGGGCTACCTATGGCTACACCTTC,CASSQLGATYGYTF
TRBV7-9,.,TRBD1,TRBJ1-5,TGTGCCAGCAGCTTCGACAGGGGACCCCAGCATTTT,CASSFDRGPQHF
TRBV29-1,.,TRBD1,TRBJ2-7,TGCAGCGTTGAAGGGGACAGGGACGAGCAGTACTTC,CSVEGDRDEQYF
TRBV20-1,.,.,TRBJ1-2,TGCAGTGCTAGAGCCCCCTATGGCTACACCTTC,CSARAPYGYTF